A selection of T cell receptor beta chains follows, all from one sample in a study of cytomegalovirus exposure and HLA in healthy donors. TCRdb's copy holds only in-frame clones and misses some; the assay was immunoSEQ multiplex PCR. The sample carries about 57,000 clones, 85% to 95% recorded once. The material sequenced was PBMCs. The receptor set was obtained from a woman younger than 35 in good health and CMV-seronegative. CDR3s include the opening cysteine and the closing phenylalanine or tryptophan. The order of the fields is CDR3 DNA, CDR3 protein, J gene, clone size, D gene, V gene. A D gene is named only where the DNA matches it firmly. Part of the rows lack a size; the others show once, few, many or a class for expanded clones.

TGTGCCAGCAGCCTCGGACAGGGAGGCAATCAGCCCCAGCATTTT	CASSLGQGGNQPQHF	TRBJ1-5	-	TRBD1	TRBV13
TGTGCCAGCAGCTTGGGGACAGGGGAGAACAATGAGCAGTTCTTC	CASSLGTGENNEQFF	TRBJ2-1	-	TRBD1	TRBV5-4
TGCGCCAGCAGCTTGGAAGGCAGGGCAAACACCTTC	CASSLEGRANTF	TRBJ1-2	-	-	TRBV5-1
TGTGCCAGCTCACCCCCCAGCGTACTAGCGGGATCCTACAATGAGCAGTTCTTC	CASSPPSVLAGSYNEQFF	TRBJ2-1	-	TRBD2	TRBV18
TGTGCCAGCAACACGGACCGGGGGACTGAAGCTTTCTTT	CASNTDRGTEAFF	TRBJ1-1	-	-	TRBV11-1
TGTGCCAGCAGTGTTGGCGGGCCCAGCACAGATACGCAGTATTTT	CASSVGGPSTDTQYF	TRBJ2-3	once	-	TRBV6-1
TGTGCCAGCAGCCGAAACAGGGAATTGGGCTTAGAGGGCTATGGCTACACCTTC	CASSRNRELGLEGYGYTF	TRBJ1-2	-	-	TRBV14
TGTGCCAGCGGACTAGACAGGCCCTATAGCAATCAGCCCCAGCATTTT	CASGLDRPYSNQPQHF	TRBJ1-5	-	-	TRBV19
TGTGCCAGCTCACCACCGTCCACTAATCAGCCCCAGCATTTT	CASSPPSTNQPQHF	TRBJ1-5	-	-	TRBV18
TGTGCCAGCAGCTTGGGCAGGGGCCACTATGGCTACACCTTC	CASSLGRGHYGYTF	TRBJ1-2	-	-	TRBV5-6
TGTGCCAGCAGCTTAAACTCTGCGGATACGCAGTATTTT	CASSLNSADTQYF	TRBJ2-3	-	-	TRBV7-3
TGCGCCAGCAGTGAAACGGGGAGCTATGGCTACACCTTC	CASSETGSYGYTF	TRBJ1-2	-	-	TRBV10-2
TGTGCCAGCACCCGAGCGGGGGCGGGGGAGCAGTACTTC	CASTRAGAGEQYF	TRBJ2-7	once	TRBD2	TRBV9
TGTGCCAGCAGCATCGACAGTTTCTACGAGCAGTACTTC	CASSIDSFYEQYF	TRBJ2-7	-	-	TRBV5-4
TGTGCCAGCAGTGAAGTAGGGGGCGGTAATGAGCAGTTCTTC	CASSEVGGGNEQFF	TRBJ2-1	-	TRBD1	TRBV6-1
TGTGCCAGCAGCGTAGGGGGGACTCCTAATTCTGGAAACACCATATATTTT	CASSVGGTPNSGNTIYF	TRBJ1-3	once	-	TRBV9
TGTGCCAGCAGTACGGAAGCGGGGGGCAGCACAGATACGCAGTATTTT	CASSTEAGGSTDTQYF	TRBJ2-3	few	TRBD2	TRBV6-4
TGTGCCAGCAGCTTAGTAGCGGGCGTTTACAATGAGCAGTTCTTC	CASSLVAGVYNEQFF	TRBJ2-1	once	TRBD2	TRBV7-2
TGTGCCAGCAGTAACCCAGGGATCGCAGATACGCAGTATTTT	CASSNPGIADTQYF	TRBJ2-3	-	-	TRBV28
TGTGCCAGCTCCCCAGGGGGGGAGCAGCCCCAGCATTTT	CASSPGGEQPQHF	TRBJ1-5	-	TRBD1	TRBV18
TGTGCCAGCAAGGGCAGGGTTGAAACTGAAGCTTTCTTT	CASKGRVETEAFF	TRBJ1-1	-	-	TRBV6-1
TGTGCCAGCAGCCCGGGACAGGGGAACACCGGGGAGCTGTTTTTT	CASSPGQGNTGELFF	TRBJ2-2	-	TRBD1	TRBV6-6
TGTGCCAGCAGTTTATCTTCGGGGGGACCCGGGGAGCTGTTTTTT	CASSLSSGGPGELFF	TRBJ2-2	-	TRBD2	TRBV27
TGTGCCAGCAGTTACTTCGGGGGGCGTGAGACCCAGTACTTC	CASSYFGGRETQYF	TRBJ2-5	-	-	TRBV6-6
TGTGCCAGCAGTTTCCGGACAGGGTGGAATCCCATTAAAGCTTTCTTT	CASSFRTGWNPIKAFF	TRBJ1-1	-	TRBD1	TRBV28
TGCGCCAGCAGCTCACTACACCCGTCTCCGGCGAATTCACCCCTCCACTTT	CASSSLHPSPANSPLHF	TRBJ1-6	-	-	TRBV5-1
TGTGCCAGCAGCAGACTAGCGGGGTACACAGATACGCAGTATTTT	CASSRLAGYTDTQYF	TRBJ2-3	-	TRBD2	TRBV7-9
TGTGCCAGCAGCTTGGTAGAAGCGAACACTGAAGCTTTCTTT	CASSLVEANTEAFF	TRBJ1-1	-	-	TRBV5-4
TGTGCCAGCAGCCTTACAGGGGTGGGGGAAAAACTGTTTTTT	CASSLTGVGEKLFF	TRBJ1-4	-	TRBD1	TRBV5-4
TGTGCCAGCAGCCCCTTGGGAGCGGGGGGCCCGGAGACCCAGTACTTC	CASSPLGAGGPETQYF	TRBJ2-5	-	TRBD2	TRBV7-3
TGTGCCAGCAGGCTCAATTTCAGGGATAGCAATCAGCCCCAGCATTTT	CASRLNFRDSNQPQHF	TRBJ1-5	-	-	TRBV27
TGTGCCAGCAGCCAGGGGACTAGCGGGGTCGATGAGCAGTTCTTC	CASSQGTSGVDEQFF	TRBJ2-1	-	TRBD2	TRBV6-4
TGCGCCAGCAGTGTCCTCGGACTAGCGGGAGGAACATGGGGACAGACCCAGTACTTC	CASSVLGLAGGTWGQTQYF	TRBJ2-5	-	TRBD2	TRBV10-2
TGCAGCGTTGAAAAAAACAGGGTACAAGAGACCCAGTACTTC	CSVEKNRVQETQYF	TRBJ2-5	-	-	TRBV29-1
TGTGCCAGTAGCCCCTCCTACGGGGAGCTGTTTTTT	CASSPSYGELFF	TRBJ2-2	once	-	TRBV19
TGTGCCAGTAGCGACAGGGGAACAGCTAATGAAAAACTGTTTTTT	CASSDRGTANEKLFF	TRBJ1-4	-	TRBD1	TRBV19
TGTGCCAGCAGCGTAGATTGGACTAGCGGATCCAATGAGCAGTTCTTC	CASSVDWTSGSNEQFF	TRBJ2-1	-	TRBD2	TRBV9
TGTGCCAGCAGGAAAAAAGAGGGGGCTTCCGAAGCTTTCTTT	CASRKKEGASEAFF	TRBJ1-1	-	TRBD1	TRBV6-1
TGTGCCAGCAGCTTAGAGGAGGGGAGGCGCACAGATACGCAGTATTTT	CASSLEEGRRTDTQYF	TRBJ2-3	-	-	TRBV11-3
TGTGCCAGCAGCCAAGATAGCGGGAATGGCTACACCTTC	CASSQDSGNGYTF	TRBJ1-2	-	-	TRBV14
TGTGCCAGCAGCGCGGTGACAGGGGGCCACTACGAGCAGTACTTC	CASSAVTGGHYEQYF	TRBJ2-7	-	TRBD1	TRBV6-5
TGCGCCAGCAGCCAAGACATTTCCCCACAGGTATATGGCTACACCTTC	CASSQDISPQVYGYTF	TRBJ1-2	-	-	TRBV4-3
TGTGCCAGCAGCGTCGGACAGGGTACGACCCAGTACTTC	CASSVGQGTTQYF	TRBJ2-5	-	TRBD1	TRBV9
TGTGCCAGCAGCTACGGACTAGCGGGGACTTACAATGAGCAGTTCTTC	CASSYGLAGTYNEQFF	TRBJ2-1	-	TRBD2	TRBV7-2
TGTGCCAGCAGTGAAGGGACAGGTTACACCGGGGAGCTGTTTTTT	CASSEGTGYTGELFF	TRBJ2-2	-	TRBD1	TRBV6-1